The next 25 T cell receptor beta chains were all read from a single sample in a study of CD8+ T cells in alopecia areata. Sequencing used cDNA as its template, made by extracting RNA and reverse transcribing it. TCRdb's copy holds only in-frame clones and misses some; the assay was immunoSEQ multiplex PCR. The sample holds some 82,000 clones, 51% seen once. Sequencing used NKG2D-high CD8+ T cells sorted from blood. The receptors originated from a human donor with alopecia areata.

In this sample, this clone turned up a few times. This chain joins TRBV19 and TRBJ1-5; possible D gene TRBD1, 5 bases. Trimming shortened V by 8 bases and J by 2 bases, and 22 bases separated the two germline ends. The CDR3 is made up of 17 amino acids. Germline V gives CDR1 LNHDA, CDR2 SQIVND (reference sequence). CDR3 nucleotides: TGTGCCAGTGCGCAGGACACAGTGACTATCCGCAATCAGCCCCAGCATTTT. Translated: CASAQDTVTIRNQPQHF.

The genes are TRBV30 and TRBJ2-7; TRBD2 is a possible D gene (6 bases). Looked up from germline, CDR1 is GTSNPN and CDR2 is SVGIG (reference sequence). This CDR3 has 13 residues. V was trimmed by 5 bases and J by 3 bases, leaving 14 bases between them. In nucleotides, the CDR3 is TGTGCCTGGCGATCGGGAGATGGCTACGAGCAGTACTTC. Its translation: CAWRSGDGYEQYF.

Ten or more counts support this clone. The rearrangement joins TRBV19 to TRBJ1-1, with D unclear. Trimming cost V 5 bases and J 4 bases, with 8 bases left between them. This CDR3 spans 12 amino acids. The germline V gene has CDR1 LNHDA and CDR2 SQIVND (reference sequence). This CDR3 reads CASSWEGTEAFF. The CDR3 DNA reads TGTGCCAGTAGTTGGGAGGGCACTGAAGCTTTCTTT.

The CDR3 spells CAWSPDGGPYEQYF. Written as DNA, the CDR3 is TGTGCCTGGAGTCCGGACGGAGGTCCCTACGAGCAGTACTTC. This chain joins TRBV30 and TRBJ2-7; maybe TRBD2 (5 bases). This CDR3 has 14 residues. Germline V gene data show CDR1 as GTSNPN and CDR2 as SVGIG (reference sequence). Trimming removed 2 bases from V and 2 bases from J, with 13 bases in between.

In this sample, this clone turned up a few times. The V and J genes are TRBV28 and TRBJ1-5; 8 bases align to TRBD1. The V gene end was trimmed by 6 bases and the J gene end by 2 bases; junction bases not matched to a gene: 3. The CDR3 consists of 14 residues. Per germline, CDR1 MDHEN and CDR2 SYDVKM. Here the CDR3 DNA reads TGTGCCAGCAGATCGACAGGGGGCAATCAGCCCCAGCATTTT. As protein: CASRSTGGNQPQHF.

V gene TRBV4-1 combines with J gene TRBJ1-2, with 11 bases matching TRBD1. Germline V gives CDR1 MGHRA, CDR2 YSYEKL. The CDR3 runs to 17 residues. J gave up 4 bases and V 4 bases, and 11 bases lay outside the gene matches. CDR3 sequence: CASSPKSGQGAAYGYTF. The CDR3 DNA reads as TGCGCCAGCAGCCCTAAGTCTGGACAGGGGGCTGCCTATGGCTACACCTTC.

This clone was found once. The rearrangement uses TRBV6-1 and TRBJ1-2, with D unclear. Trimming pared 3 bases from V and 8 bases from J, leaving 10 bases between. The CDR3 covers 12 residues. Germline lookup yields CDR1 MNHNS and CDR2 SASEGT. CDR3 loop: CASSDAATGYTF. CDR3 coding DNA: TGTGCCAGCAGTGACGCCGCCACGGGCTACACCTTC.

This rearrangement joins TRBV10-3 to TRBJ2-1; TRBD1 matches 9 bases. There are 17 residues in the CDR3. V lost 3 bases, J lost 5 bases, and 11 bases stayed unmatched. Germline CDR1 ENHRY, CDR2 SYGVKD. CDR3: CAISDFEQGAPDNEQFF. Written as DNA, the CDR3 is TGTGCCATCAGTGATTTCGAACAGGGGGCGCCGGACAATGAGCAGTTCTTC.

The chain links TRBV15 to TRBJ2-3; D possibly uses TRBD1 or TRBD2 (5 bases each). Germline V gives CDR1 LNHNV, CDR2 YYDKDF (reference sequence). The V gene lost 0 bases and the J gene lost 12 bases, with 19 bases spanning the gap. The CDR3 has 15 residues. CDR3: CATSRDGGSPFTQYF. CDR3 DNA sequence: TGTGCCACCAGCAGAGATGGGGGAAGCCCCTTTACACAGTATTTT.

The V and J genes are TRBV9 and TRBJ2-7, with 7 positions matching TRBD2. Per germline, CDR1 SGDLS and CDR2 YYNGEE. V gave up 0 bases and J gave up 1 base; unmatched junction bases: 4. The CDR3 spans 15 residues. The CDR3 bases are TGTGCCAGCAGCGTAGCGGGACTACCTTCCTACGAGCAGTACTTC. Translation: CASSVAGLPSYEQYF.

The rearrangement uses TRBV30 and TRBJ2-1; tentatively, D is TRBD2 (5 bases). The germline V gene encodes CDR1 GTSNPN and CDR2 SVGIG (reference sequence). The CDR3 consists of 14 residues. Written as DNA, the CDR3 is TGTGCTACGCATGCTAGCCCGACCTACAATGAGCAGTTCTTC. It encodes CATHASPTYNEQFF.

V gene TRBV7-2 combines with J gene TRBJ1-1, with D unresolved. Germline V gene sequence: CDR1 SGHTA, CDR2 FQGNSA. With 2 bases removed from V and 2 bases from J, the gap between germline ends came to 9 bases. CDR3 length equals 14 residues. The CDR3 coding sequence is TGTGCCAGCAGCTTATTACGGGCAAACACTGAAGCTTTCTTT. Translating gives CASSLLRANTEAFF.

This clone showed up just once. This chain joins TRBV2 and TRBJ1-2; D is undetermined. CDR1 and CDR2 (germline): SNHLY, FYNNEI. With 7 bases removed from V and 1 base from J, the gap between germline ends came to 10 bases. The CDR3 loop spans 13 amino acids. As DNA, the CDR3 is TGTGCCAGCAAGACCGAGTATAACTATGGCTACACCTTC. Its translation is CASKTEYNYGYTF.

The chain combines TRBV7-9 with TRBJ2-5; 8 bases match TRBD1. The CDR3 spans 16 residues. Per germline, CDR1 SEHNR and CDR2 FQNEAQ (reference sequence). Trimming took 3 bases from V and 3 from J; bases not matched to a gene: 9. The CDR3 sequence is CASSLWTGIAEETQYF. CDR3 bases: TGTGCCAGCAGCTTGTGGACAGGGATCGCCGAAGAGACCCAGTACTTC.

The chain recombines TRBV7-2 with TRBJ2-1; perhaps TRBD2 as D (6 bases). The CDR3 sequence is 13 residues long. Germline V gives CDR1 SGHTA, CDR2 FQGNSA. V lost 1 base and J 10 bases, leaving 11 bases between the germline ends. CDR3 nucleotides: TGTGCCAGCAGCTTAGATTTGGCGGGGGAGCAGTTCTTC. This encodes CASSLDLAGEQFF. Together with reference TRBV7-2 and TRBJ2-1, the CDR3 gives the full variable domain: GAGVSQSPSNKVTEKGKDVELRCDPISGHTALYWYRQSLGQGLEFLIYFQGNSAPDKSGLPSDRFSAERTGGSVSTLTIQRTQQEDSAVYLCASSLDLAGEQFFGPGTRLTVL.

This chain connects TRBV28 to TRBJ1-2, with TRBD1 as a possible D gene (5 bases). The CDR3 sequence is 16 residues long. The germline V gene encodes CDR1 MDHEN and CDR2 SYDVKM. V lost 6 bases and J 2 bases, leaving 19 bases between the germline ends. CDR3 bases: TGTGCCAGCAGCCCGGGCCCCGGGACGAGAAACTATGGCTACACCTTC. Its protein is CASSPGPGTRNYGYTF.

This chain links TRBV9 with TRBJ2-1, with 10 bases that match TRBD2. CDR3 length: 15 amino acids. Germline V gene sequence: CDR1 SGDLS, CDR2 YYNGEE. V lost 2 bases to trimming and J lost 7 bases; unmatched junction nucleotides: 6. The CDR3 is CASSVSGRALNEQFF. The CDR3 DNA sequence: TGTGCCAGCAGCGTGAGCGGGAGGGCCTTAAATGAGCAGTTCTTC. Variable domain in full (rest from reference TRBV9 and TRBJ2-1): DSGVTQTPKHLITATGQRVTLRCSPRSGDLSVYWYQQSLDQGLQFLIQYYNGEERAKGNILERFSAQQFPDLHSELNLSSLELGDSALYFCASSVSGRALNEQFFGPGTRLTVL.

The chain uses TRBV29-1 and TRBJ2-3, with D perhaps matching TRBD1 (5 bases). Germline V CDR1 and CDR2: SQVTM, ANQGSEA. This CDR3 region has 12 residues. V was trimmed by 3 bases and J by 5 bases, leaving 9 bases between them. The CDR3 protein is CSVDQTEDTQYF. The CDR3, as DNA: TGCAGCGTTGACCAGACAGAAGATACGCAGTATTTT.

The chain employs TRBV29-1 and TRBJ1-2; no definite D call. The length of the CDR3 is 13 residues. Germline V gene sequence: CDR1 SQVTM, CDR2 ANQGSEA. Trimming left V 3 bases short and J 0 bases short, with 8 bases between. Here the CDR3 DNA reads TGCAGCGTTGACGGGCCAACTAACTATGGCTACACCTTC. Protein sequence: CSVDGPTNYGYTF.

This sequence joins TRBV4-1 and TRBJ2-7, with 11 positions matching TRBD2. CDR1 MGHRA and CDR2 YSYEKL come from the germline V gene. Trimming removed 1 base from V and 4 bases from J; junction bases left unmatched: 6. This CDR3 contains 16 residues. In DNA form, the CDR3 reads TGCGCCAGCAGCCAAGGAACTAGCGGGAGTGCTTACGAGCAGTACTTC. This gives the protein CASSQGTSGSAYEQYF.

V gene TRBV28 combines with J gene TRBJ2-5; the D gene is possibly TRBD1 (6 bases). The CDR3 is 13 residues long. Germline V CDR1 and CDR2: MDHEN, SYDVKM. V was pared by 11 bases and J by 1 base, with 14 bases between. The DNA for the CDR3 is TGTGCCGCCAGAACAGGGACCCAAGAGACCCAGTACTTC. Its translation is CAARTGTQETQYF.

The chain joins TRBV4-1 to TRBJ1-1, with D unresolved. Trimming took 0 bases from V and 1 from J, leaving 6 bases between them. CDR3 length: 14 residues. The germline gives CDR1 MGHRA, CDR2 YSYEKL. For the CDR3, the DNA is TGCGCCAGCAGCCAAGAGTTGGGGAACACTGAAGCTTTCTTT. Its translation: CASSQELGNTEAFF.

The chain is built from TRBV27 and TRBJ2-5; maybe TRBD1 (7 bases). Between the trimmed V and J ends, which lost 2 bases and 4 bases, there was a span of 17 bases. There are 16 residues in the CDR3. Germline V gene data show CDR1 as MNHEY and CDR2 as SMNVEV (reference sequence). CDR3 nucleotide sequence: TGTGCCAGCAGTTTAGGAGGGGGCCCCGCCCCAGAGACCCAGTACTTC. This sequence encodes CASSLGGGPAPETQYF.

This clone was picked up a small number of times. The chain carries TRBV20-1 and TRBJ1-1; no clear D gene. CDR1 and CDR2 (germline): DFQATT, SNEGSKA (reference sequence). The CDR3 is 11 residues long. The CDR3 sequence is CHTIWGTEAFF. The CDR3 nucleotides are TGCCATACGATCTGGGGCACTGAAGCTTTCTTT.

The chain employs TRBV29-1 and TRBJ1-2; TRBD1 matches at 10 bases. The CDR3 sequence is 13 residues long. CDR1 and CDR2 from the germline V gene are SQVTM and ANQGSEA. After removal of 6 bases from V and 4 bases from J, the junction contained 5 bases not matched to a gene. For the CDR3, the DNA is TGCAGCGTAGGGACAGGGGATACCTATGGCTACACCTTC. Its protein is CSVGTGDTYGYTF.